Detailed here is one T cell receptor beta chain. V lost 0 bases and J lost 2, with 13 bases in between. The V gene's germline CDR1 is SGDLS and CDR2 YYNGEE. The CDR3 is 16 amino acids. This record comes from a study of shared clonotypes between healthy human individuals. Sequencing was performed with immunoSEQ multiplex PCR; in TCRdb, only in-frame clones are kept and a portion is missing. Of under 600,000 clones detected, roughly 79% appear once; the ten largest clones hold more than 10%. The sequenced material came from PBMCs. V and J are TRBV9 and TRBJ2-3; no firm D call. This sequence originates from a middle-aged woman in good health. Some clones in this sample may be carry-over from other donors' samples. The chain's CDR3 is CASSVAKARITDTQYF. Here the CDR3 DNA reads TGTGCCAGCAGCGTAGCCAAGGCCCGAATCACAGATACGCAGTATTTT.